This T cell receptor (beta chain) originates from a study of shared clonotypes between healthy human individuals. Whole-study findings and limits: Naive subsets tended to show greater estimated richness than memory subsets.

Here immunoSEQ multiplex PCR was the method, and the copy in TCRdb shows in-frame clones only, minus some. This sample has roughly 600,000 clones, with about 98% found just once. V lost 4 bases, J lost 4 bases, and 12 bases lay in between. This CDR3 has 14 residues. Germline V CDR1 and CDR2: SGHRS, YFSETQ. It was CD45RO-negative cells, positively selected for CCR7, that made up naive CD8 cells, with terminally differentiated effector memory CD45RA+ cells excluded. On this clone: Its antigen is still unknown.

The sequenced sample consisted of naive CD8+ T cells sorted from blood. The chain couples TRBV5-1 to TRBJ2-1; a weak D match, TRBD2 (5 bases). The clonotype comes from a man aged 30-40 years in good health. CDR3 nucleotides: TGCGCCAGCAGCACGGCGGGCGGGTACAATGAGCAGTTCTTC. Its protein is CASSTAGGYNEQFF. The variable domain in full, completed from reference TRBV5-1 and TRBJ2-1, reads KAGVTQTPRYLIKTRGQQVTLSCSPISGHRSVSWYQQTPGQGLQFLFEYFSETQRNKGNFPGRFSGRQFSNSRSEMNVSTLELGDSALYLCASSTAGGYNEQFFGPGTRLTVL.